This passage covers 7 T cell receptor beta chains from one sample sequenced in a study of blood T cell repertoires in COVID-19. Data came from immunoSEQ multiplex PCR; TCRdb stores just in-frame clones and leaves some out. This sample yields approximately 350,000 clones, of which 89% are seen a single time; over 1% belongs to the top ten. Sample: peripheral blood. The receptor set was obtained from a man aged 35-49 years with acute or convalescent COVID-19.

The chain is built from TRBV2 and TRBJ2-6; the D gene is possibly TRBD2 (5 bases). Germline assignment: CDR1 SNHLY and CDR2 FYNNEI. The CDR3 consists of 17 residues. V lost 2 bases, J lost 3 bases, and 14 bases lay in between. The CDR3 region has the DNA TGTGCCAGCAGTGAAACTTCCCCGGGGTATGGGGCCAACGTCCTGACTTTC. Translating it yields CASSETSPGYGANVLTF.

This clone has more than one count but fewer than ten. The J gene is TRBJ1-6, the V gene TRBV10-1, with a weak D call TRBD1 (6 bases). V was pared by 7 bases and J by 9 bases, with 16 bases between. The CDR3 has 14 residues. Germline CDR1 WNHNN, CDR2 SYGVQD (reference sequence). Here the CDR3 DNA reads TGCGCCAGCACATCTCGTAGGGGGTCTTCACCCCTCCACTTT. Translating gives CASTSRRGSSPLHF.

The CDR3 DNA reads TGTGCCAGCAGCGACGCAGGGGCCGCGGATGGCTACACCTTC. Residues: CASSDAGAADGYTF. This sequence joins TRBV7-9 and TRBJ1-2; TRBD1 is a possible D gene (6 bases). V dropped 5 bases and J dropped 6 bases, with 16 bases sitting between them. This CDR3 has 14 residues. The germline V gene encodes CDR1 SEHNR and CDR2 FQNEAQ (reference sequence). Full variable domain (outside the CDR3, taken from reference TRBV7-9 and TRBJ1-2): DTGVSQNPRHKITKRGQNVTFRCDPISEHNRLYWYRQTLGQGPEFLTYFQNEAQLEKSRLLSDRFSAERPKGSFSTLEIQRTEQGDSAMYLCASSDAGAADGYTFGSGTRLTVV.

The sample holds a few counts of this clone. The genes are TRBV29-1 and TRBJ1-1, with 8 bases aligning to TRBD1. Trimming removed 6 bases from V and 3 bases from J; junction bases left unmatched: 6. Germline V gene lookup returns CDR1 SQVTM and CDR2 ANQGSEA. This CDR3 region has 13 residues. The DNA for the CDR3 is TGCAGCGTGGAGATGGGACAGGACACTGAAGCTTTCTTT. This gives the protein CSVEMGQDTEAFF.

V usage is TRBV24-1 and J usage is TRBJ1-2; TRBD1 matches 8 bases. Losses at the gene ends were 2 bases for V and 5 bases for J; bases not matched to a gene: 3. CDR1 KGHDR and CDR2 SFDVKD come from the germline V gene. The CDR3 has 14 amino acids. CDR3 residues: CATSDSTGDYGYTF. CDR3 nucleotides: TGTGCCACCAGTGATTCGACAGGGGATTATGGCTACACCTTC.

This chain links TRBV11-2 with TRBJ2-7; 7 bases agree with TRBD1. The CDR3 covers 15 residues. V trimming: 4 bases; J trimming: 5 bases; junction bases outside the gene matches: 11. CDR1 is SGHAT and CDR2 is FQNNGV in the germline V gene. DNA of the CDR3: TGTGCCAGCAGCTCACGACAGGGATTCGTCGACGAGCAGTACTTC. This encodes CASSSRQGFVDEQYF.

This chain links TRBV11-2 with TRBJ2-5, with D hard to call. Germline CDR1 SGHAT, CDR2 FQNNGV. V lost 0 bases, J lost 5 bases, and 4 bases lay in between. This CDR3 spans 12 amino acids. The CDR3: CASSLDGETQYF. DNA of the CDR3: TGTGCCAGCAGCTTAGACGGGGAGACCCAGTACTTC.